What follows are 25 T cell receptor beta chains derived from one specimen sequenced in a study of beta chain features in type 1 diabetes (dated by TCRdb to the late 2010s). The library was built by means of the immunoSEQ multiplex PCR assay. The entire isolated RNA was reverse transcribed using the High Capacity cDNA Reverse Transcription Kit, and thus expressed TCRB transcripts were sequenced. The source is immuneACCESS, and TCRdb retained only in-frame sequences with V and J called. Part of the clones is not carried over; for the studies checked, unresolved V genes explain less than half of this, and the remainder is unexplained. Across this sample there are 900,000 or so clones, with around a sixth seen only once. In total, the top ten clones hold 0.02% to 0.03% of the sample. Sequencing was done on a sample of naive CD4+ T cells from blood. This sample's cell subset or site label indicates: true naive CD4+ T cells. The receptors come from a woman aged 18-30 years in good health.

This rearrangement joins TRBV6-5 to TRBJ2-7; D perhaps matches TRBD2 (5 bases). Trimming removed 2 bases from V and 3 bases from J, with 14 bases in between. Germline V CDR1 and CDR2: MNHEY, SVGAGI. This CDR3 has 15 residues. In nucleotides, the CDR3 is TGTGCCAGCAGTTACAGGAGGATAGCGTTCTACGAGCAGTACTTC. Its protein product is CASSYRRIAFYEQYF.

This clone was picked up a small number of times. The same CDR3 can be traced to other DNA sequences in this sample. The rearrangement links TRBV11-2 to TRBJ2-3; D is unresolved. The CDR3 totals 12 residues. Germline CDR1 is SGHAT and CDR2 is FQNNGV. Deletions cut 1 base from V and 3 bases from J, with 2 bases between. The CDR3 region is CASSLGTDTQYF. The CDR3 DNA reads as TGTGCCAGCAGCTTAGGGACAGATACGCAGTATTTT.

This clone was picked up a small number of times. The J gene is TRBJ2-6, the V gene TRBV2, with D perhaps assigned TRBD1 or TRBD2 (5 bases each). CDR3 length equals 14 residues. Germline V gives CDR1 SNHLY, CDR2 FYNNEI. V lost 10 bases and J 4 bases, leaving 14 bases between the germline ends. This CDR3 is CATGTRGGANVLTF. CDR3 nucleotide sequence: TGTGCCACCGGGACGCGAGGGGGGGCCAACGTCCTGACTTTC.

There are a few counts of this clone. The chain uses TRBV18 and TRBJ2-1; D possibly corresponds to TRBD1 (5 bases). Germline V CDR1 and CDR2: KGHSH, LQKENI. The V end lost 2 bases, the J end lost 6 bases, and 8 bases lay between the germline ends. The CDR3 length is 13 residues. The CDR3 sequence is CASSPERGNEQFF. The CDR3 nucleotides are TGTGCCAGCTCACCAGAAAGGGGCAATGAGCAGTTCTTC.

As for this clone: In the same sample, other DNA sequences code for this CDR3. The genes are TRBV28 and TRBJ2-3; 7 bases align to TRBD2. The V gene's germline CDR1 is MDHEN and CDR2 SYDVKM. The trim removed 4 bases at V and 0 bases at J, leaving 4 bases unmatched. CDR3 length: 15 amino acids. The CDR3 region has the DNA TGTGCCAGCAGTTCCCCAGCGGGAAGCACAGATACGCAGTATTTT. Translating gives CASSSPAGSTDTQYF.

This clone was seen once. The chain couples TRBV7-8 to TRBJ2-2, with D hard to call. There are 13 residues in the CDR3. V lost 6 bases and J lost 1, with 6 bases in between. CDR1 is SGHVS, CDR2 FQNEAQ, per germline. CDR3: CASRQRNTGELFF. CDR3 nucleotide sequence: TGTGCCAGCAGACAGAGGAACACCGGGGAGCTGTTTTTT.

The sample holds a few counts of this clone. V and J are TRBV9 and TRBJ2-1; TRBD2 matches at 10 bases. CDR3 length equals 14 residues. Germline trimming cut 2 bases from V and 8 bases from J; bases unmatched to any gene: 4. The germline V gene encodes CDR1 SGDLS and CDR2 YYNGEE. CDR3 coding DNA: TGTGCCAGCAGCGTTAGAAGCGGGAGGGATGAGCAGTTCTTC. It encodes CASSVRSGRDEQFF.

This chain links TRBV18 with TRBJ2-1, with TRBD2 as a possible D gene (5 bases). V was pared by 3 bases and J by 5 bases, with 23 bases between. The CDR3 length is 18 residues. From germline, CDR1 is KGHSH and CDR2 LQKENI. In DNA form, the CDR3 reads TGTGCCAGCTCACCCAACCCCCGCTTGGGAGTTCGCGACAATGAGCAGTTCTTC. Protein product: CASSPNPRLGVRDNEQFF. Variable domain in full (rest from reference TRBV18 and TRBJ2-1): NAGVMQNPRHLVRRRGQEARLRCSPMKGHSHVYWYRQLPEEGLKFMVYLQKENIIDESGMPKERFSAEFPKEGPSILRIQQVVRGDSAAYFCASSPNPRLGVRDNEQFFGPGTRLTVL.

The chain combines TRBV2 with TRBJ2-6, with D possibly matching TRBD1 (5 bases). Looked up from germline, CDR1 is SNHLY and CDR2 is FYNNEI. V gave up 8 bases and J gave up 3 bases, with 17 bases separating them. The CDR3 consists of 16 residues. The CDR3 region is CASPPEGASGANVLTF. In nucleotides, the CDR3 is TGTGCCAGCCCCCCGGAAGGGGCGAGTGGGGCCAACGTCCTGACTTTC.

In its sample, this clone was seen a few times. CDR3 region: CSARKQNEQFF. CDR3 bases: TGCAGTGCTAGGAAGCAGAATGAGCAGTTCTTC. This chain connects TRBV20-1 to TRBJ2-1; no reliable D call. Looked up from germline, CDR1 is DFQATT and CDR2 is SNEGSKA (reference sequence). V was trimmed by 3 bases and J by 7 bases, leaving 7 bases between them. The CDR3 runs 11 residues.

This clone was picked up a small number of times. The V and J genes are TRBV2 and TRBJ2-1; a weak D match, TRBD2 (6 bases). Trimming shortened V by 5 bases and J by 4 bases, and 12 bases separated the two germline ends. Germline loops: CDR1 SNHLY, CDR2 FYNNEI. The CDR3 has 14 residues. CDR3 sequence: CASSTASAYNEQFF. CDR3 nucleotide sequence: TGTGCCAGCAGTACGGCTAGCGCATACAATGAGCAGTTCTTC.

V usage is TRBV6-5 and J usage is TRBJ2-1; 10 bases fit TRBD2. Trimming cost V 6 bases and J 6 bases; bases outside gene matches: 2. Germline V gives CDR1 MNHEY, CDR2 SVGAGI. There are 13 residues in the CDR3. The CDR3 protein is CASRRTSGNEQFF. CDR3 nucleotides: TGTGCCAGCAGGAGGACTAGCGGCAATGAGCAGTTCTTC.

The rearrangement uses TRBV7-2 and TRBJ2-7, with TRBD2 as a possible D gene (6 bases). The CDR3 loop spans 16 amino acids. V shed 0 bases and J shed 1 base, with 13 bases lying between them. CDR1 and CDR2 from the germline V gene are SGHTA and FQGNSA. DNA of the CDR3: TGTGCCAGCAGCTTAGCGCGGCCGGAGGGATCCTACGAGCAGTACTTC. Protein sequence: CASSLARPEGSYEQYF.

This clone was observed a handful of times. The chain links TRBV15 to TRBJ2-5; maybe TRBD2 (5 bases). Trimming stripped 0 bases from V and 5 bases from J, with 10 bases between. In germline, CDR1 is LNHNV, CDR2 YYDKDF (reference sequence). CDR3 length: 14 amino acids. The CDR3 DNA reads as TGTGCCACCAGCAGAGATTTTCGGAGGGAGACCCAGTACTTC. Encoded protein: CATSRDFRRETQYF.

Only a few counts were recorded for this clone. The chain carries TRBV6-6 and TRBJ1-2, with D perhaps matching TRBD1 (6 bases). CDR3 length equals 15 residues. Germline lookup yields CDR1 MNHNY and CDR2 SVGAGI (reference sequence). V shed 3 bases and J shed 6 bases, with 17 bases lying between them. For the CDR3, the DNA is TGTGCCAGCAGTTATGGTGGCGGACAGAGAGATGGCTACACCTTC. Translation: CASSYGGGQRDGYTF.

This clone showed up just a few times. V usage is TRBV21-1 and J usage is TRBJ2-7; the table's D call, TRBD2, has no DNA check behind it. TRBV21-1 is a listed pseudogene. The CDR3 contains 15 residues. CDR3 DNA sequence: TGTGCCAGCAGCAATGGAGGTAGAACCCCATACGAGCAGTACTTC. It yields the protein CASSNGGRTPYEQYF.

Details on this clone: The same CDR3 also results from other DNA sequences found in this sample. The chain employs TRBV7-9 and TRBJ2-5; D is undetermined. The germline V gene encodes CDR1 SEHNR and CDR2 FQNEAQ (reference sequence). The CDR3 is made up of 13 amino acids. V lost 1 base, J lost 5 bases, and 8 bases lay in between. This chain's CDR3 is CASSLVAQETQYF. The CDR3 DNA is TGTGCCAGCAGCTTAGTGGCACAGGAGACCCAGTACTTC. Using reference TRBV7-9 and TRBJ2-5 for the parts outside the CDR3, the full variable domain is DTGVSQNPRHKITKRGQNVTFRCDPISEHNRLYWYRQTLGQGPEFLTYFQNEAQLEKSRLLSDRFSAERPKGSFSTLEIQRTEQGDSAMYLCASSLVAQETQYFGPGTRLLVL.

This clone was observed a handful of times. CDR3 region: CASSTPTAEFSYNEQFF. CDR3 nucleotide sequence: TGTGCCAGTAGTACCCCGACAGCGGAGTTCTCCTACAATGAGCAGTTCTTC. The chain combines TRBV19 with TRBJ2-1; possibly TRBD1 or TRBD2 for D (5 bases each). The CDR3 spans 17 residues. Germline CDR1 reads LNHDA; CDR2 reads SQIVND (reference sequence). V was pared by 4 bases and J by 0 bases, with 16 bases between.

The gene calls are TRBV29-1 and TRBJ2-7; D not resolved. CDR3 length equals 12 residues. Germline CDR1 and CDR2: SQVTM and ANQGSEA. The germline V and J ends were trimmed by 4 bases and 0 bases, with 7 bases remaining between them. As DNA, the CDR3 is TGCAGCGTTGCAAGCAACTCCTACGAGCAGTACTTC. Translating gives CSVASNSYEQYF.

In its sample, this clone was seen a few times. CDR3 residues: CASRGAESGANVLTF. As DNA, the CDR3 is TGTGCCAGCAGAGGCGCAGAGTCTGGGGCCAACGTCCTGACTTTC. J is TRBJ2-6 and V is TRBV27; no clear D. Germline assignment: CDR1 MNHEY and CDR2 SMNVEV (reference sequence). Trimming pared 6 bases from V and 1 base from J, leaving 10 bases between. The CDR3 loop spans 15 amino acids.

The CDR3: CASSLSRRGPTFTGGELFF. The CDR3 DNA reads as TGTGCCAGCAGCTTGTCCCGGAGGGGGCCGACGTTCACCGGCGGGGAGCTGTTTTTT. The rearrangement links TRBV11-2 to TRBJ2-2, with D possibly being TRBD1 (7 bases). CDR3 length equals 19 residues. Per germline, CDR1 SGHAT and CDR2 FQNNGV. With 3 bases removed from V and 7 bases from J, the gap between germline ends came to 27 bases.

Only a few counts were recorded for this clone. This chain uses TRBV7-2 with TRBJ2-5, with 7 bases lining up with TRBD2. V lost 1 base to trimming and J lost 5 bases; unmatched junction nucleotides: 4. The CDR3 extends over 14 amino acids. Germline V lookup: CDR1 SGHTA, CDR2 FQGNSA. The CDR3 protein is CASSLVRGWETQYF. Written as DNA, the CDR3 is TGTGCCAGCAGCTTAGTGCGGGGGTGGGAGACCCAGTACTTC.

The CDR3, as DNA: TGTGCCAGCAGAAACGGACCCACGCGGTCCTACGAGCAGTACTTC. Its translation: CASRNGPTRSYEQYF. The chain recombines TRBV6-6 with TRBJ2-7; D call uncertain. Looked up from germline, CDR1 is MNHNY and CDR2 is SVGAGI (reference sequence). V was clipped by 6 bases and J by 1 base, with 16 bases between them. This CDR3 comprises 15 residues.

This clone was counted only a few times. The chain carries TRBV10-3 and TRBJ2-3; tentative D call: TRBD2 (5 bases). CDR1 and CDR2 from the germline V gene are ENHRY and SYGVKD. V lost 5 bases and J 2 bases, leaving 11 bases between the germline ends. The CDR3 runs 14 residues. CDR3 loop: CAISFGGITDTQYF. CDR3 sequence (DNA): TGTGCCATCAGTTTTGGAGGTATCACAGATACGCAGTATTTT.

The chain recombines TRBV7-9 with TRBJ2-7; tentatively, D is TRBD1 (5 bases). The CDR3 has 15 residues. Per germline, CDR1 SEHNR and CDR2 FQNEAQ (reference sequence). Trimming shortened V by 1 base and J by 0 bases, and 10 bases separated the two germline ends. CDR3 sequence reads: CASSLGRQSSYEQYF. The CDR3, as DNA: TGTGCCAGCAGCTTAGGGAGACAGAGCTCCTACGAGCAGTACTTC.